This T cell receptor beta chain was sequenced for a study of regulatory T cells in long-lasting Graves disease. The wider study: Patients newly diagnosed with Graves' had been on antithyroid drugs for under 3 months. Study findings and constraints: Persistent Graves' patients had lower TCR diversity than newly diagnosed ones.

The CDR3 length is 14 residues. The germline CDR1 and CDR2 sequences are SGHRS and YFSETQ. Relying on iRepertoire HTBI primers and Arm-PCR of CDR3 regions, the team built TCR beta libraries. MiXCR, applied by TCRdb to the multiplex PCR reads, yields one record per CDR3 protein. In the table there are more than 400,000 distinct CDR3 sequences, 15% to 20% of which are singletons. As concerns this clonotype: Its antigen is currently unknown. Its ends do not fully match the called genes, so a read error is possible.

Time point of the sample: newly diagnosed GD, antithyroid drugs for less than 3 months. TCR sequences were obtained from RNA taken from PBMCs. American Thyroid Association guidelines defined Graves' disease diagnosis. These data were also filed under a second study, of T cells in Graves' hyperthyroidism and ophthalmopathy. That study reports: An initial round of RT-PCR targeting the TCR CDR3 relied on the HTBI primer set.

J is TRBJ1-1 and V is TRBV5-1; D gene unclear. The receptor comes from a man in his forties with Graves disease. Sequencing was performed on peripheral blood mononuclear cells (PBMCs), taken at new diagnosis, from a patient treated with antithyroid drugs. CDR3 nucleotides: TGCGCCAGCAGCCGGAAACCCTTGAGCACTGGAGCTTTCTTT. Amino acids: CASSRKPLSTGAFF. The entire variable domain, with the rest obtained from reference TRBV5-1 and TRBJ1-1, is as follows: KAGVTQTPRYLIKTRGQQVTLSCSPISGHRSVSWYQQTPGQGLQFLFEYFSETQRNKGNFPGRFSGRQFSNSRSEMNVSTLELGDSALYLCASSRKPLSTGAFFGQGTRLTVV.